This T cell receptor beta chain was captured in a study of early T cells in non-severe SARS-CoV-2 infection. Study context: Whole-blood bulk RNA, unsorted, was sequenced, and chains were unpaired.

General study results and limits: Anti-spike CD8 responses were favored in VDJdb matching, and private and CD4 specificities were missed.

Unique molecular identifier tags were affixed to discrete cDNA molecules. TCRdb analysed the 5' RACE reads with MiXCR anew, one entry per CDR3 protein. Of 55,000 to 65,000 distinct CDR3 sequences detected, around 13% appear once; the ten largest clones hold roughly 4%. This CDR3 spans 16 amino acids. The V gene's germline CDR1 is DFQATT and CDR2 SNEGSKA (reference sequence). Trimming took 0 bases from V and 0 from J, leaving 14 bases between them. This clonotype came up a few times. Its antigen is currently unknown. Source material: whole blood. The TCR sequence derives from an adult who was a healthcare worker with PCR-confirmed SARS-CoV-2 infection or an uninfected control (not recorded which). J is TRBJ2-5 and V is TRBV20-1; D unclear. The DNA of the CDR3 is TGCAGTGCTAGAGATCTCCAGACATACTACCAAGAGACCCAGTACTTC. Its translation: CSARDLQTYYQETQYF.